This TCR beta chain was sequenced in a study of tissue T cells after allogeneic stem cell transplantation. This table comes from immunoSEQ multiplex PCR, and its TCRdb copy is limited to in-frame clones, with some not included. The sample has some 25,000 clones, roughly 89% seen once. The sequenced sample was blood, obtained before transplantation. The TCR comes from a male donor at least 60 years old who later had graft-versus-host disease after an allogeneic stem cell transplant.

Written as DNA, the CDR3 is TGTGCCAGCGGACAGGGGGCTGACACTGAAGCTTTCTTT. Amino acid sequence: CASGQGADTEAFF. V is TRBV18 and J is TRBJ1-1; TRBD1 matches 11 bases. Germline loops: CDR1 KGHSH, CDR2 LQKENI. This CDR3 has 13 amino acids. The J segment lost 3 bases and the V segment lost 8 bases, leaving 2 bases of the junction unmatched. Using reference TRBV18 and TRBJ1-1 for the parts outside the CDR3, the full variable domain is NAGVMQNPRHLVRRRGQEARLRCSPMKGHSHVYWYRQLPEEGLKFMVYLQKENIIDESGMPKERFSAEFPKEGPSILRIQQVVRGDSAAYFCASGQGADTEAFFGQGTRLTVV.